This TCR beta chain came from a study of blood T cell repertoires in COVID-19 (dated by TCRdb to between 2020 and 2021). For context, the study as a whole: Collaborator samples came from the United States, Italy and Spain and covered acute and convalescent phases of COVID-19. The material from the prospective study consisted of cDNA or gDNA derived from T cells, B-cell-depleted T cells, or PBMCs. The dataset comprised deeply sampled blood TCRbeta repertoires from subjects exposed to, actively infected with, or recovered from COVID-19. The repertoires were released in a freely available public database intended as a resource for research on the immune response to SARS-CoV-2. Samples were obtained from the ongoing ImmuneRACE study (first 160 participants) and from over 1,000 subjects provided by 6 global collaborators. The sample metadata nearly always contained a de-identified subject ID, COVID-19 status, age in years and sex. HLA class I and class II types, where available, came from metadata supplied by the sample provider rather than from assay-based typing.

Turning to this clone: There is no known antigen for this receptor. No base-level quality is on record; no much larger clone is a single base apart.

TCRbeta CDR3 regions were amplified from genomic DNA by means of the immunoSEQ Assay, a bias-controlled multiplex PCR. Concerning the study's data processing: Within the assay, amplification of reference gene primers was used to estimate how many nucleated cells each sample contained. Sequence reads were collapsed and filtered to measure the absolute abundance of every unique TCRbeta CDR3 rearrangement. Productive Simpson clonality was computed per sample as the square root of Simpson's diversity index over productive rearrangements. TCRdb re-hosts the immuneACCESS table, in-frame sequences only. Its copies lack some clones; in the studies checked, an unresolved V gene accounts for under half of them, and the cause for the rest is not known. That table supplies the V and J calls and clone size; D and trimming were determined from the DNA. The sample table holds around 280,000 clones, of which 88% were seen once. The top ten clones comprise around 11% of the sample.

One collaborating source in Seattle enrolled patients during active infection and followed them longitudinally through the course of disease. Whole blood was collected in K2EDTA tubes by collaborating institutions according to the institutions' own protocols. For TCRbeta analysis, collaborator samples were shipped as frozen whole blood, as isolated PBMCs, or as DNA extracted from either sample type. Study-level results and caveats: The amount of clinical and demographic metadata varied by source and participant and was provided uncurated.

Reading the germline V gene gives CDR1 SGHNT and CDR2 YENEEA. Trimming removed 5 bases from V and 4 bases from J; the gene matches leave 7 bases unexplained. The CDR3 sequence holds 16 residues, the cysteine and phenylalanine included. The DNA shown is the 48-base CDR3, in frame from base 1. The receptor chain draws on TRBV11-3 and TRBJ2-1; the central 11 bases match TRBD1. Source material: peripheral blood. This sequence originates from a woman aged 30 to 39 with COVID-19, enrolled during active disease. The CDR3 reads CASSPRDRGGYNEQFF. Here is the DNA: TGTGCCAGCAGCCCCCGGGACAGGGGGGGTTACAATGAGCAGTTCTTC.